This T cell receptor beta chain derives from a study of CD8 T cells in ankylosing spondylitis. Study observations and caveats: Peripheral blood samples showed relatively rare disease-linked clones, and these clones were CD8+. A TCR beta motif made of eight highly homologous variants seemed typical of ankylosing spondylitis blood. Enrichment of disease-linked clones was reportedly significant in matched ankylosing spondylitis synovial fluid.

V was pared by 3 bases and J by 4 bases, with 15 bases between. CDR1 is SNHLY and CDR2 is FYNNEI in the germline V gene. The CDR3 extends over 16 amino acids. This clonotype was counted ten times or more. Antigen: not known. A quantitative 5'-RACE method, one with molecular barcodes, was used to make TCR beta libraries. TCRdb ran MiXCR on the 5' RACE reads and lists one entry per CDR3 protein. The sample consists of 200,000 to 250,000 distinct CDR3 sequences, 8% to 9% of them appearing once. This TCR came from a female donor with ankylosing spondylitis or in good health (not recorded which). The V and J genes are TRBV2 and TRBJ2-2, with a tentative D call TRBD2 (6 bases). The specimen was blood, either unsorted or a sorted T cell fraction (not recorded which). CDR3: CASSERRDPPTGELFF. The CDR3 DNA sequence: TGTGCCAGCAGTGAGAGGCGGGATCCCCCCACCGGGGAGCTGTTTTTT.